This TCR beta chain is drawn from a study of a mutant IDH1 vaccine in newly diagnosed glioma. On the study more broadly: Vaccination began 4-6 weeks post radiotherapy alone, or with temozolomide cycles. Visit V12 was scheduled at week 35 and visit V13 at week 47. Study findings and constraints: Detectable vaccine-induced immune responses arose in 80% to 95% of patients.

About this clone itself: Its target is not known.

Indicated time point: week 47, end of study. Each vaccine dose was 300 ug of mutant IDH1 20-mer peptide, with topical imiquimod. The study gave patients eight vaccinations in weeks 1, 3, 5, 7, 11, 15, 19, 23. V shed 5 bases and J 3 bases; nucleotides not matched to a gene: 9. In germline, CDR1 is SGHNT, CDR2 YYREEE (reference sequence). The CDR3 consists of 15 residues. The repertoire was sequenced with immunoSEQ multiplex PCR; TCRdb's copy has only in-frame clones and lacks some. In the table there are around 50,000 clones, roughly 80% of which are singletons. The sequence was collected from a woman in her twenties or thirties with glioma. Some clones in this sample may be carry-over from other donors' samples. The source material was PBMCs, sampled from a glioma patient whose treatment included an IDH1 peptide vaccine. The chain employs TRBV5-4 and TRBJ2-7; 9 bases map to TRBD1. The CDR3 DNA follows: TGTGCCAGCAGTTTACCCGGGACAGGGTTCTACGAGCAGTACTTC. As protein: CASSLPGTGFYEQYF.